This TCR beta chain emerged from a study of cytomegalovirus exposure and HLA in healthy donors. Study-level findings and limits: Sequences of the TCR beta chain were said to predict the HLA-A and HLA-B alleles of most subjects accurately. CMV serostatus was the only immune exposure information that was available. Reported results showed that the classifier diagnosed cytomegalovirus status with high specificity and sensitivity. TCR sequences were mostly rare, though some public TCRs occurred in many donors.

With 2 bases clipped from V and 3 bases from J, the junction kept 3 bases outside the gene matches. The CDR3 runs to 14 residues. From germline, CDR1 is SNHLY and CDR2 FYNNEI. PCR used 60 Vbeta primers and 13 Jbeta primers. Repertoires were generated with immunoSEQ multiplex PCR, while TCRdb's copy carries only in-frame clones and drops some. The repertoire holds roughly 77,000 clones, with about three quarters as singletons. As to this clone: Its antigen is as yet unknown.

V gene TRBV2 combines with J gene TRBJ2-7, with 8 bases that match TRBD2. Sequenced sample: PBMCs. This sequence originates from a woman in her thirties or forties in good health and CMV-seropositive. The CDR3 DNA is TGTGCCAGCAGTGAATCACTAGCGGACTACGAGCAGTACTTC. Translated: CASSESLADYEQYF.